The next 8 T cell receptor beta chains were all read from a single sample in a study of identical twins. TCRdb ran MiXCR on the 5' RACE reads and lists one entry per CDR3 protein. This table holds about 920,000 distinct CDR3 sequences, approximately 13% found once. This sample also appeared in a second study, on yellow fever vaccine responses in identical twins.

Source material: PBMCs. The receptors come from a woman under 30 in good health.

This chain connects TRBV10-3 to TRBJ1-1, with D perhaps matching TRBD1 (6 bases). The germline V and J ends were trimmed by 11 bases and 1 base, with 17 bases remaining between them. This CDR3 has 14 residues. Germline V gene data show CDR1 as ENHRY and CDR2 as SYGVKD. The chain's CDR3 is CAGRGARGNTEAFF. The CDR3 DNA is TGTGCCGGTCGGGGGGCGAGGGGGAACACTGAAGCTTTCTTT.

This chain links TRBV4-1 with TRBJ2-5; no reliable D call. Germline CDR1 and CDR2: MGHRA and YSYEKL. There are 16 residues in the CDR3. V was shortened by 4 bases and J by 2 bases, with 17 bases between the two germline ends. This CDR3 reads CASSRGPAEAQETQYF. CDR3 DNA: TGCGCCAGCAGCCGAGGCCCCGCCGAGGCACAAGAGACCCAGTACTTC.

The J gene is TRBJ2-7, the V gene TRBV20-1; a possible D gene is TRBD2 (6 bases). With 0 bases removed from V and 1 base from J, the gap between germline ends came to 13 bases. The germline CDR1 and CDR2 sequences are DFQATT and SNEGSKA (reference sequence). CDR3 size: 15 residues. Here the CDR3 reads CSAREGRAGSYEQYV. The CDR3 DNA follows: TGCAGTGCTAGAGAGGGAAGGGCGGGGTCCTACGAGCAGTACGTC.

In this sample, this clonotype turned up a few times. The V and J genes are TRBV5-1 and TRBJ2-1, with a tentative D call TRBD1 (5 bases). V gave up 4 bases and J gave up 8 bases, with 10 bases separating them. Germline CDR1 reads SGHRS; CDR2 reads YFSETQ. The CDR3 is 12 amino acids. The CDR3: CASSAAGHEQFF. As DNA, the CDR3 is TGCGCCAGCAGCGCCGCAGGGCATGAGCAGTTCTTC.

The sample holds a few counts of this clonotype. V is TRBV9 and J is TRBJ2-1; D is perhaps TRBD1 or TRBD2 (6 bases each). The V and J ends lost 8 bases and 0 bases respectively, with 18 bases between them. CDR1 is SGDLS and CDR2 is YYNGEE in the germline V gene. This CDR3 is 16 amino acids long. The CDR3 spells CASTQGGTLSYNEQFF. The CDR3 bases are TGTGCCAGTACTCAAGGGGGGACTCTCTCCTACAATGAGCAGTTCTTC.

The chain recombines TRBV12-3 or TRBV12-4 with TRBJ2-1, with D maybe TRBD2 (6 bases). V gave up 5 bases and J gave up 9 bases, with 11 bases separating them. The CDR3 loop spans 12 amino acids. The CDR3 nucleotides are TGTGCCAGCAGTCCAGGGAGGATTGAGCAGTTCTTC. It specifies CASSPGRIEQFF.

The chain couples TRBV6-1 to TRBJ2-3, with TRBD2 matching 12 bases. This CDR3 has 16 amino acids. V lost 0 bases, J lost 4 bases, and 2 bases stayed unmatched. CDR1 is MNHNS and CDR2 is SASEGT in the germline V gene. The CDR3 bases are TGTGCCAGCAGTGAAGCGCTAGCGGGAGGGCCAGATACGCAGTATTTT. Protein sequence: CASSEALAGGPDTQYF.

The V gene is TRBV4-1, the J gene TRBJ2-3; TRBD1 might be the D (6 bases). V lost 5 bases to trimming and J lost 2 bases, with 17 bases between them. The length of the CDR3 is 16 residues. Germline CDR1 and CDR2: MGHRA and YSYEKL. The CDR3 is CASSYRQAEATDTQYF. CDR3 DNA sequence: TGCGCCAGCAGCTACCGACAGGCGGAGGCCACAGATACGCAGTATTTT.